These 9 T cell receptor beta chains were all obtained from the same sample, sequenced in a study of cytotoxic CD8 clonotypes in ibrutinib-treated CLL. Libraries were prepared by immunoSEQ multiplex PCR; TCRdb keeps only in-frame clonotypes and omits some of them. The table has 140,000 to 150,000 clones, about 80% seen once. The sample here was PBMCs, taken after 24 months of ibrutinib treatment. These receptor sequences come from a human donor with chronic lymphocytic leukemia.

The rearrangement links TRBV7-9 to TRBJ1-1; D unresolved. Germline V gene lookup returns CDR1 SEHNR and CDR2 FQNEAQ (reference sequence). CDR3 size: 11 residues. Trimming took 5 bases from V and 8 from J, leaving 9 bases between them. CDR3 amino acids: CASSPRAEAFF. As DNA, the CDR3 is TGTGCCAGCAGCCCCCGGGCGGAAGCTTTCTTT.

V gene TRBV5-6 combines with J gene TRBJ2-7, with D possibly being TRBD1 or TRBD2 (6 bases each). The length of the CDR3 is 13 residues. CDR1 and CDR2 from the germline V gene are SGHDT and YYEEEE. With 3 bases removed from V and 7 bases from J, the gap between germline ends came to 14 bases. The CDR3 sequence is CASSWGDTPEQYF. In DNA, the CDR3 is TGTGCCAGCAGCTGGGGGGACACCCCGGAGCAGTACTTC.

This chain connects TRBV30 to TRBJ1-4; D call uncertain. Trimming shortened V by 2 bases and J by 4 bases, and 14 bases separated the two germline ends. The CDR3 runs 15 residues. The germline V gene has CDR1 GTSNPN and CDR2 SVGIG (reference sequence). The DNA of the CDR3 is TGTGCCTGGAGTCGGCAGGATGCGGGTAATGAAAAACTGTTTTTT. Its protein product is CAWSRQDAGNEKLFF.

The chain has TRBV28 and TRBJ1-2, with no clear D. CDR3 length: 16 amino acids. V was clipped by 3 bases and J by 4 bases, with 18 bases between them. Per germline, CDR1 MDHEN and CDR2 SYDVKM. CDR3 coding DNA: TGTGCCAGCAGTTTGGACGGCGGCGTCAGCCCCTATGGCTACACCTTC. This codes for CASSLDGGVSPYGYTF.

The chain joins TRBV6-1 to TRBJ1-2; 7 positions match TRBD1. The CDR3 covers 14 residues. The V segment lost 6 bases and the J segment 8 bases; nucleotides outside the gene matches: 12. CDR1 is MNHNS and CDR2 is SASEGT in the germline V gene. The CDR3 DNA reads as TGTGCCAGCAGCCCTCCGCCAAACAGGGGAGGCTACACCTTC. This sequence encodes CASSPPPNRGGYTF.

In this sample, this clone turned up once. The chain employs TRBV9 and TRBJ1-3; a weak D match, TRBD1 (6 bases). This CDR3 is built from 14 residues. The V and J ends lost 3 bases and 8 bases respectively, with 15 bases between them. Germline V CDR1 and CDR2: SGDLS, YYNGEE. The CDR3 is CASSARDTWDTIYF. DNA for the CDR3: TGTGCCAGCAGCGCCCGGGACACCTGGGACACCATATATTTT.

The V call is TRBV5-1, the J call TRBJ2-7, with D possibly matching TRBD1 (5 bases). This CDR3 has 14 residues. The germline V gene has CDR1 SGHRS and CDR2 YFSETQ. V was trimmed by 3 bases and J by 2 bases, leaving 12 bases between them. The CDR3 nucleotides read TGCGCCAGCAGCTGGGCCAGGGAAACCTACGAGCAGTACTTC. This encodes CASSWARETYEQYF. Full variable domain (remainder filled in from reference TRBV5-1 and TRBJ2-7): KAGVTQTPRYLIKTRGQQVTLSCSPISGHRSVSWYQQTPGQGLQFLFEYFSETQRNKGNFPGRFSGRQFSNSRSEMNVSTLELGDSALYLCASSWARETYEQYFGPGTRLTVT.

J is TRBJ1-1 and V is TRBV19, with D tentatively TRBD1 (5 bases). V lost 4 bases, J lost 4 bases, and 7 bases lay in between. Germline V CDR1 and CDR2: LNHDA, SQIVND (reference sequence). The CDR3 extends over 12 amino acids. CDR3 sequence: CASSRGLTEAFF. CDR3 DNA sequence: TGTGCCAGTAGTAGGGGCCTCACTGAAGCTTTCTTT. Full variable domain (missing parts from reference TRBV19 and TRBJ1-1): DGGITQSPKYLFRKEGQNVTLSCEQNLNHDAMYWYRQDPGQGLRLIYYSQIVNDFQKGDIAEGYSVSREKKESFPLTVTSAQKNPTAFYLCASSRGLTEAFFGQGTRLTVV.

The gene calls are TRBV6-5 and TRBJ2-5; D is undetermined. Germline-derived CDR1 and CDR2 are MNHEY and SVGAGI. Trimming left V 0 bases short and J 5 bases short, with 13 bases between. The CDR3 extends over 15 amino acids. This chain's CDR3 is CASSYSIRPGETQYF. The CDR3 nucleotides read TGTGCCAGCAGTTACTCGATTCGCCCTGGGGAGACCCAGTACTTC.